This entry is about one TCR beta chain. Its target is unknown. This sample stems from a study of shared clonotypes between healthy human individuals. TCRdb keeps only in-frame clones here, not all; method: immunoSEQ multiplex PCR. The sample holds hundreds of thousands of clones, around 93% seen once. With V trimmed by 0 bases and J by 6 bases, 3 bases remained unmatched. Germline-derived CDR1 and CDR2 are SGDLS and YYNGEE. The CDR3 is made up of 14 amino acids. General study findings and limits: Among several donors, approximately 5% of naive CD4 clonotypes were found in common. The researchers took only blood, and tissue repertoires probably look different. Generally, estimated richness proved larger in naive subsets than it did in memory subsets.

As defined, naive CD8 cells were CD45RO-negative and positively selected for CCR7, with terminally differentiated effector memory CD45RA+ cells excluded. The donors were all Caucasian adults (living in Nashville, Tennessee). The chain recombines TRBV9 with TRBJ2-7, with 10 bases aligning to TRBD2. The sample consisted of naive CD8+ T cells sorted from blood. The receptor's source is a man under 40 in good health. Here the CDR3 DNA reads TGTGCCAGCAGCGTAGAACTAGCGGGGCGCGAGCAGTACTTC. Its protein product is CASSVELAGREQYF.